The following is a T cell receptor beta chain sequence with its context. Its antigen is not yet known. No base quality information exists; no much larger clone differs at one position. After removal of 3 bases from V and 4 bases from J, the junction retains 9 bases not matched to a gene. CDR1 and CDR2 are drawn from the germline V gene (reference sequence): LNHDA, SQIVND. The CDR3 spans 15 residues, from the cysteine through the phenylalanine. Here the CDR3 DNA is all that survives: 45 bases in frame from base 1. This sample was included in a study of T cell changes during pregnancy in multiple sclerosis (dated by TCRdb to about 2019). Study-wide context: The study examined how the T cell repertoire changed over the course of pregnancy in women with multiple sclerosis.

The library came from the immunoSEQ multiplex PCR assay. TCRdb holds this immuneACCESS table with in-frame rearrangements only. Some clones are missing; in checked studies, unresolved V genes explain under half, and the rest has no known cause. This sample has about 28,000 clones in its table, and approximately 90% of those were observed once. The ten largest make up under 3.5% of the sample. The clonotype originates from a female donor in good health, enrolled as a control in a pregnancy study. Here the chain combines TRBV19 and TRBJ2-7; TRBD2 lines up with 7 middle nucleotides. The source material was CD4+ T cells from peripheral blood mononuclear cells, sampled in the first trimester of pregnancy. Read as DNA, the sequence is TGTGCCAGTAGTATCGGTACGGGGGGAGGGTACGAGCAGTACTTC. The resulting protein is CASSIGTGGGYEQYF.